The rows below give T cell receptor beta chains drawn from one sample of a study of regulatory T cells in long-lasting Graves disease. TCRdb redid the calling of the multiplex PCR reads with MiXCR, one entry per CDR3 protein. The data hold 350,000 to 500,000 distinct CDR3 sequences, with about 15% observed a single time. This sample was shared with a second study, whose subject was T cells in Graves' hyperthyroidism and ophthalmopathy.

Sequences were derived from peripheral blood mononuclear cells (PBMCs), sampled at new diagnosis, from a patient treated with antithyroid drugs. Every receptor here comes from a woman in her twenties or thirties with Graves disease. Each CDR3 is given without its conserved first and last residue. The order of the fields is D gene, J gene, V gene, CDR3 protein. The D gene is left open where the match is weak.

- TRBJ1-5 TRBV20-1 SANTGRANQPQH
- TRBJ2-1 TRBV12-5 ASGLGHPNEQF
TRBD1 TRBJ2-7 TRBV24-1 ATSEATGRAYEQY
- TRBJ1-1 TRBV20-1 SASIRGNHEAF
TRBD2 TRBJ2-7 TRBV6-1 ASSEGAFLAGDDYEQY
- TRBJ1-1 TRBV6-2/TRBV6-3 ASIEWGQTNTEAF
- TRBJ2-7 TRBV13 ASSPSTLSYEQY
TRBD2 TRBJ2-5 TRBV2 ASRELAGGSAETQY
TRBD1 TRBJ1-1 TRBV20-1 SAPGQGLGNTEAF
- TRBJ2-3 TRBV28 ASSLSGSPEQRWTDTQY
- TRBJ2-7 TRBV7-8 ASSSFVPGGGKSSYEQY
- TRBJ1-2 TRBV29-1 SVEDGREYGYT
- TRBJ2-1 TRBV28 ASSLEGLYNEQF
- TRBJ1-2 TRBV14 ASSQVAAYGYT
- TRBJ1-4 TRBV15 ATSRGRDGTNEKLF
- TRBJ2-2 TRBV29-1 SVWGVGELF
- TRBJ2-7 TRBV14 ASSQGRAQGPPYEQY
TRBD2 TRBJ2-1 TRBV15 ATSGGRASGSFGEQF
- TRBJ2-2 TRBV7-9 ASSPPSVPGELF
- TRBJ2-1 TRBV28 ASSSPAPRGNEQF
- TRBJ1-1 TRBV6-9 ASSYGISGAEAF
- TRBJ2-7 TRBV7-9 ASSLSVYEQY
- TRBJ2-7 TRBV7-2 ASSARASYEQY
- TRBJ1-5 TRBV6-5 ASSYSSNQPQH
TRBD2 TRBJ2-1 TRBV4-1 ASSQDLGLAEGREQF
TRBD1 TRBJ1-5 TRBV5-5 ASSPSGQGIIQPQH
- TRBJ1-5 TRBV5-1 ASSLDGASNQPQH
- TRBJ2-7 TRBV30 AWSPWSSRNEQY
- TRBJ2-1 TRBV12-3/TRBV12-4 ASSFADVYNEQF
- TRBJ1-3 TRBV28 ASSSLGSENTIY
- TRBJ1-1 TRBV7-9 ASSPGTPIPMNTEAF
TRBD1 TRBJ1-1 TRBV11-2 ASGGQLNTEAF
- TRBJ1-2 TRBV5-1 ASSLGSSAGGYT
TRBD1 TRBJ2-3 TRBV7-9 ASSPAADRGVTDTQY
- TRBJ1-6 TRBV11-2 ASSSDNSPLH